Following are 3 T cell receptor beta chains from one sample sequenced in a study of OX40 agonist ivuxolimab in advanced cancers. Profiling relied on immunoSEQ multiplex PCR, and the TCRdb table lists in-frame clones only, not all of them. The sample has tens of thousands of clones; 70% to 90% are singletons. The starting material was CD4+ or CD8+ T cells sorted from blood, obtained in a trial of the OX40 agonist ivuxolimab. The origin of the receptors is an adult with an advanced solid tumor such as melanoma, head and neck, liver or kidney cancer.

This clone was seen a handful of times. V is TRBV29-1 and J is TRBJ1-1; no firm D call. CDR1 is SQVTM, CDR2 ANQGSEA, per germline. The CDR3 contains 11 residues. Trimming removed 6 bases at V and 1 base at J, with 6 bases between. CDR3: CSVLKNTEAFF. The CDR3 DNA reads TGCAGCGTATTAAAGAACACTGAAGCTTTCTTT.

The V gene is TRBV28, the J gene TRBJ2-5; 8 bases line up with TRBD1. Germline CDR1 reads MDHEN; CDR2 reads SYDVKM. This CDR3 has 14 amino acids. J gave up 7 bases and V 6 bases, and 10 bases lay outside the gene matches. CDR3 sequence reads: CASSPSDRVGTQYF. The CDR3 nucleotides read TGTGCCAGCAGCCCCTCGGACAGGGTTGGGACCCAGTACTTC.

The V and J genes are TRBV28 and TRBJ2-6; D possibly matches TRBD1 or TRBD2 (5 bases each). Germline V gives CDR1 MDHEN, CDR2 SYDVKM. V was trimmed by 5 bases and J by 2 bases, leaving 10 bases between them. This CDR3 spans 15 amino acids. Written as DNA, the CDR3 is TGTGCCAGCAGTGAGGGGATAGCTGGGGCCAACGTCCTGACTTTC. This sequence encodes CASSEGIAGANVLTF.